This TCR beta chain was identified during a study of cytomegalovirus exposure and HLA in healthy donors. The PCR ran on 60 Vbeta and 13 Jbeta primers. Only in-frame clones appear in the TCRdb table, and some are missing; sequencing was by immunoSEQ multiplex PCR. Among 120,000 or so clones listed, around 82% were seen once. CDR1 is LNHDA and CDR2 is SQIVND in the germline V gene (reference sequence). Trimming removed 3 bases from V and 1 base from J; junction bases left unmatched: 0. This CDR3 is 14 amino acids long. Study conclusions and caveats: Among donors in an Asian-associated ancestry cluster, a later analysis reportedly found fewer N-insertions than the roughly 610-donor mean.

With respect to this clone: What it recognizes is unknown.

Sequencing used PBMCs. The rearrangement joins TRBV19 to TRBJ2-7; 10 nucleotides agree with TRBD1. The source is a man aged 30 to 45 in good health and CMV-seropositive. The CDR3 spells CASSMGQGSYEQYF. In nucleotides, the CDR3 is TGTGCCAGTAGTATGGGACAGGGGTCCTACGAGCAGTACTTC.